The text below deals with one TCR beta chain. Its specificity is not known. The sample's time point: before preoperative PTX-NDP chemotherapy. TCRdb analysed the PCR reads with MiXCR anew, one entry per CDR3 protein. The table records tens of thousands of distinct CDR3 sequences, less than 55% of them present only once. The CDR3 has 14 residues. CDR1 and CDR2 (germline): DFQATT, SNEGSKA (reference sequence). J gave up 2 bases and V 5 bases, and 5 bases lay outside the gene matches. The data were obtained in a study of esophageal squamous cell carcinoma under preoperative chemotherapy. General study results and limits: Chemotherapy was followed by significantly higher TCR diversity in peripheral T cells only, not tumor-infiltrating lymphocytes. Peripheral T cells migrating into the tumor appeared to partly supply post-treatment tumor-infiltrating lymphocytes.

The TCR comes from a human donor with esophageal squamous cell carcinoma. The donor label of this sample is uncertain. This chain uses TRBV20-1 with TRBJ2-3; 9 nucleotides match TRBD2. Sample collection occurred from a patient given preoperative chemotherapy. CDR3 coding DNA: TGCAGTGCTGAGGCTAGCGGGACCACAGATACGCAGTATTTT. Translation: CSAEASGTTDTQYF.